Described below is a single TCR beta chain sequence and its context. Using immunoSEQ multiplex PCR, the repertoire was profiled, and TCRdb retains in-frame clones only, with some absent. The data show about 50,000 clones, approximately 90% seen once. This sample is part of a study of T cell changes during pregnancy in multiple sclerosis. Trimming pared 0 bases from V and 3 bases from J, leaving 17 bases between. The CDR3 consists of 17 residues. CDR1 and CDR2 (germline): SGDLS, YYNGEE. The clonotype comes from a female donor with multiple sclerosis, enrolled in a pregnancy study. The chain has TRBV9 and TRBJ2-3; a possible D gene is TRBD2 (6 bases). Sequencing used CD4+ T cells from peripheral blood mononuclear cells, obtained before pregnancy. CDR3 sequence: CASSVDPPPGVTDTQYF. The CDR3 DNA is TGTGCCAGCAGCGTAGATCCCCCCCCGGGAGTGACAGATACGCAGTATTTT.